This is a list of T cell receptor beta chains from one sample in a study of blood T cells in healthy people across ages. TCRdb re-called the 5' RACE reads through MiXCR, storing one row per CDR3 protein. Among 1.6 million or so distinct CDR3 sequences listed, about 31% were seen once. Source material: blood. The source of these receptors is a woman aged 25 to 45 in good health. Both conserved end residues are part of each CDR3.

cdr3_aa j_call v_call
CASSQLTADEQFF TRBJ2-1 TRBV3-1
CASSLIRGGPPGELFF TRBJ2-2 TRBV12-3/TRBV12-4
CSAIRPGGSSDTQYF TRBJ2-3 TRBV20-1
CASSIGDGEAFF TRBJ1-1 TRBV19
CATSDWSGRVNEQFF TRBJ2-1 TRBV24-1
CASSLDGESTSYNEQFF TRBJ2-1 TRBV11-2
CASSQEYLTALAEETQYF TRBJ2-5 TRBV3-1
CASRPSGTGAFEQYF NA TRBV12-3/TRBV12-4
CAISESTGGGGGYTF TRBJ1-2 TRBV10-3
CASMTNPGIPDTQYF TRBJ2-3 TRBV5-1
CASSVDSPNALTF TRBJ2-6 TRBV2
CATSWALAYEQYF TRBJ2-7 TRBV10-3
CAFGQAVGQYF TRBJ2-5 TRBV10-1
CSAWLGGNEQYF TRBJ2-7 TRBV20-1
CSASGFSTDTQYF TRBJ2-3 TRBV20-1
CAISGTGAATGANVLTF TRBJ2-6 TRBV10-3
CASSRIGSFYTDTQYF TRBJ2-3 TRBV28
CASSLELAGGSGQFF TRBJ2-1 TRBV7-8
CASSQDARFEQYF NA TRBV4-1
CASSDPGLELYEQYF TRBJ2-7 TRBV6-2/TRBV6-3
CASSTGTDGYTF TRBJ1-2 TRBV5-1
CASSLEGALYNEQFF TRBJ2-1 TRBV5-6
CASSPQDLSTDTQYF TRBJ2-3 TRBV18
CASSIGPLGETDTQYF TRBJ2-3 TRBV9
CASSFRAGVRDTQYF TRBJ2-3 TRBV27
CASLRTSGRNEQFF TRBJ2-1 TRBV6-1
CASSPINWDRGLDEQFF TRBJ2-1 TRBV27
CASSANRDEKLFF TRBJ1-4 TRBV12-3/TRBV12-4